This TCR beta chain was sequenced for a study of blood T cell repertoires in COVID-19. Study in general: There were acute and convalescent COVID-19 samples, and they came from the United States, Italy and Spain.

Authors' methods: Scientists estimated how many nucleated cells there were by amplifying reference gene primers. Generated by immunoSEQ multiplex PCR, the TCRdb table keeps only in-frame clones and is missing some. V, J and clone size were drawn from that table, and D and trimming were deduced from the DNA. The repertoire holds 100,000 to 150,000 clones, with approximately 81% as singletons. V was pared by 10 bases and J by 7 bases, with 16 bases between. The CDR3 runs to 12 residues. CDR1 and CDR2 (germline): LNHDA, SQIVND (reference sequence). The genes are TRBV19 and TRBJ1-1, with D unclear. This receptor was taken from a man aged 35-49 years with active or convalescent COVID-19. The source material was peripheral blood. The CDR3 region is CATIGAEVEAFF. The CDR3 nucleotides are TGTGCCACCATCGGCGCGGAGGTTGAAGCTTTCTTT.